A single sample is the source of the 7 T cell receptor beta chains below, sequenced in a study of T cells after yellow fever vaccination. TCRdb analysed the 5' RACE reads with MiXCR anew, one entry per CDR3 protein. The table lists 350,000 to 450,000 distinct CDR3 sequences, over 5% of them singletons, with approximately 16% in the top ten. The input for sequencing was PBMCs, taken 5 days after the yellow fever booster vaccination. Receptor source: a young man who received the YFV17D yellow fever vaccine.

In its sample, this clonotype was seen many times. This sequence joins TRBV7-2 and TRBJ2-4; D not certain. V was trimmed by 4 bases and J by 0 bases, leaving 13 bases between them. Germline values: CDR1 SGHTA, CDR2 FQGNSA. The CDR3 consists of 16 residues. In DNA form, the CDR3 reads TGTGCCAGCAGCTATAATCCAACCTTAGCCAAAAACATTCAGTACTTC. Translation: CASSYNPTLAKNIQYF.

This clonotype has a count of ten or more. This rearrangement joins TRBV7-2 to TRBJ1-6, with no clear D. This CDR3 has 11 amino acids. The V gene lost 5 bases and the J gene lost 14 bases, with 10 bases spanning the gap. Germline CDR1 SGHTA, CDR2 FQGNSA. CDR3: CASSVDITLHF. The CDR3 nucleotides read TGTGCCAGCAGCGTAGACATAACCCTCCACTTT.

In regard to this clonotype: A much larger clone lies one base from this, so it may be a read error. This rearrangement joins TRBV7-8 to TRBJ2-1; TRBD1 matches 8 bases. The germline V gene has CDR1 SGHVS and CDR2 FQNEAQ. V lost 4 bases and J lost 6; bases outside the gene matches: 2. The CDR3 runs to 13 residues. CDR3 DNA sequence: TGTGCCAGCAGCTGGACAGGGTGCAATGAGCAGTTCTTC. It codes for CASSWTGCNEQFF.

This clonotype showed up many times. The rearrangement links TRBV11-2 to TRBJ2-1; D might be TRBD2 (5 bases). Per germline, CDR1 SGHAT and CDR2 FQNNGV. Trimming pared 2 bases from V and 6 bases from J, leaving 14 bases between. The CDR3 spans 15 residues. For the CDR3, the DNA is TGTGCCAGCAGCTTAAGTGGGAGCTCGGGCAATGAGCAGTTCTTC. It codes for CASSLSGSSGNEQFF. Supplemented by reference TRBV11-2 and TRBJ2-1, the full variable domain reads EAGVAQSPRYKIIEKRQSVAFWCNPISGHATLYWYQQILGQGPKLLIQFQNNGVVDDSQLPKDRFSAERLKGVDSTLKIQPAKLEDSAVYLCASSLSGSSGNEQFFGPGTRLTVL.

This clonotype was recorded at least ten times. V gene TRBV7-2 combines with J gene TRBJ2-5; D is unclear. This CDR3 is 14 amino acids long. The ends were cut back, 5 bases at V and 5 bases at J, with 15 bases in the middle. Germline loops: CDR1 SGHTA, CDR2 FQGNSA. The CDR3 sequence is CASSPVGPQETQYF. DNA of the CDR3: TGTGCCAGCAGCCCAGTGGGCCCCCAGGAGACCCAGTACTTC.

This rearrangement joins TRBV11-1 to TRBJ2-6, with 9 bases lining up with TRBD1. The germline V gene encodes CDR1 SGHAT and CDR2 FQDESV (reference sequence). This CDR3 region has 19 residues. Trimming cost V 4 bases and J 0 bases; bases outside gene matches: 10. The CDR3 is CASSSSLGQGTSGANVLTF. In DNA, the CDR3 is TGTGCCAGCAGCTCCTCCCTCGGACAGGGGACCTCTGGGGCCAACGTCCTGACTTTC.

This clonotype was detected ten times or more. This chain uses TRBV18 with TRBJ2-7, with D tentatively TRBD1 (6 bases). Trimming stripped 5 bases from V and 2 bases from J, with 13 bases between. From germline, CDR1 is KGHSH and CDR2 LQKENI. The CDR3 is made up of 14 amino acids. CDR3: CASSARQGPYEQYF. The CDR3 nucleotides are TGTGCCAGCTCAGCAAGGCAGGGGCCCTACGAGCAGTACTTC.